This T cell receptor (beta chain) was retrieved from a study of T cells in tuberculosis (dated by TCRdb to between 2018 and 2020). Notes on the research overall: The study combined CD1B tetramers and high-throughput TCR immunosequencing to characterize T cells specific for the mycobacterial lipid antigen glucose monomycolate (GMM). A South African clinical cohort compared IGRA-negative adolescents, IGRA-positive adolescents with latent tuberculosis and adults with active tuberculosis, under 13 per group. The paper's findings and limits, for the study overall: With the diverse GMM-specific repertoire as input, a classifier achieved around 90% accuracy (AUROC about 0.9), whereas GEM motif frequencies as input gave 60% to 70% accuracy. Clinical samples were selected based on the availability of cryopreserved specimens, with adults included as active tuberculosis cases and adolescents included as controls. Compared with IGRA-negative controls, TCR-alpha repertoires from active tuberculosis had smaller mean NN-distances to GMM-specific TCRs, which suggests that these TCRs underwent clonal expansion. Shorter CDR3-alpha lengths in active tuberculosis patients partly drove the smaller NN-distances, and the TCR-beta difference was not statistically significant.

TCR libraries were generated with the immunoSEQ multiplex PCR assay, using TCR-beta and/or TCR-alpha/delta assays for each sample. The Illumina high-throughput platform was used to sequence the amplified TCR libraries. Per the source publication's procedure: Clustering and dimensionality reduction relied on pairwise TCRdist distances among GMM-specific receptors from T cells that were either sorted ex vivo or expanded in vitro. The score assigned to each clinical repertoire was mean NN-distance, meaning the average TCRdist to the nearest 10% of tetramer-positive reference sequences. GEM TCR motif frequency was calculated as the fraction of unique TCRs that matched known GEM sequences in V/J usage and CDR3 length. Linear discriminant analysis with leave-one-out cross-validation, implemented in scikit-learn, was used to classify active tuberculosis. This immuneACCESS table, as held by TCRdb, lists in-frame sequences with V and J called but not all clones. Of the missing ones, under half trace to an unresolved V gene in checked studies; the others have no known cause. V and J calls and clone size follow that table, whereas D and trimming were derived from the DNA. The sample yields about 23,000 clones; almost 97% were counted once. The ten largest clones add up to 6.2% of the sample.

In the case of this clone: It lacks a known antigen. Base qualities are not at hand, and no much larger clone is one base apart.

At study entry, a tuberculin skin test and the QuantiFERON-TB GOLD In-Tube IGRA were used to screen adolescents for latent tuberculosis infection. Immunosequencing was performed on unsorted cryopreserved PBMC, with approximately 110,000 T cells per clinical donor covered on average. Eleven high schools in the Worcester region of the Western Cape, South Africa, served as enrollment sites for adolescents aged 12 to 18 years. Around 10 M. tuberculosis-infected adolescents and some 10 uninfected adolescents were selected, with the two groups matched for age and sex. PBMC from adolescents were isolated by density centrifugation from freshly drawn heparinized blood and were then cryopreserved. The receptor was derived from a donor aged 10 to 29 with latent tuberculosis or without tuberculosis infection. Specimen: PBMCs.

The CDR3 sequence is CASSEFPVQETQYF. The DNA sequence is as follows: TGTGCCAGCAGTGAATTCCCGGTCCAAGAGACCCAGTACTTC. The receptor chain draws on TRBV25-1 and TRBJ2-5; no D gene can be assigned with confidence. V loses 1 base of germline sequence and J loses 1 base, and the interval between the two ends is 7 bases. The germline V gene gives CDR1 as MGHDK and CDR2 as SYGVNS. The CDR3 numbers 14 residues from cysteine through phenylalanine. The kept DNA is CDR3 alone, 42 bases in frame from the first base.